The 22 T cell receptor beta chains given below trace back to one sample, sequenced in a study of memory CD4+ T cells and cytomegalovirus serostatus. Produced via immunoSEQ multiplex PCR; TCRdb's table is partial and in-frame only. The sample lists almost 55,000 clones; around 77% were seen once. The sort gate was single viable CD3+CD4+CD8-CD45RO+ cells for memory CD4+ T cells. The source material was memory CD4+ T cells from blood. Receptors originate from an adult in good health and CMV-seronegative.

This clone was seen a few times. CDR3 nucleotides: TGTGCCAGCAGTGAACTGGAGGGGGCTGGTGAAGCTTTCTTT. Protein: CASSELEGAGEAFF. V gene TRBV6-1 combines with J gene TRBJ1-1; 7 nucleotides match TRBD1. This CDR3 has 14 amino acids. V shed 2 bases and J 7 bases; nucleotides not matched to a gene: 7. The V gene's germline CDR1 is MNHNS and CDR2 SASEGT.

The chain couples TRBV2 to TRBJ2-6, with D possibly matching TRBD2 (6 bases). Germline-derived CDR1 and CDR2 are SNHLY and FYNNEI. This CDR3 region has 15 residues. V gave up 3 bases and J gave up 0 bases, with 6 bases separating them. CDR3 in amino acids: CASSEGLSGANVLTF. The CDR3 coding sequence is TGTGCCAGCAGTGAGGGACTCTCTGGGGCCAACGTCCTGACTTTC.

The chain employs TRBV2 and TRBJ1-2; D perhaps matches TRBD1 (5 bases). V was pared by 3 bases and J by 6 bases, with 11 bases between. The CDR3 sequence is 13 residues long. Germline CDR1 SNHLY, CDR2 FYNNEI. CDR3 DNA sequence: TGTGCCAGCAGTGATCGGGGCGGAAATGGCTACACCTTC. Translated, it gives CASSDRGGNGYTF.

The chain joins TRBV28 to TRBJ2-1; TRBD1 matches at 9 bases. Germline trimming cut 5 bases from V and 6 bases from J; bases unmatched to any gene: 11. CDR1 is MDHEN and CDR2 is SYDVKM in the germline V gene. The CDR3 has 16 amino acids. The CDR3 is CASSGRGQGPRNEQFF. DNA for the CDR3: TGTGCCAGCAGTGGCAGGGGACAGGGCCCGCGCAATGAGCAGTTCTTC.

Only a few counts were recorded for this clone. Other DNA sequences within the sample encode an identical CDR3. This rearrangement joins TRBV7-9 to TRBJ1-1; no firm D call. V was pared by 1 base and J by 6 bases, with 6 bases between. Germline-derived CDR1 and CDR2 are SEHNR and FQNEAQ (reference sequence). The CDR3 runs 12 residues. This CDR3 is CASSLEWSEAFF. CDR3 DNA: TGTGCCAGCAGCTTAGAGTGGTCTGAAGCTTTCTTT.

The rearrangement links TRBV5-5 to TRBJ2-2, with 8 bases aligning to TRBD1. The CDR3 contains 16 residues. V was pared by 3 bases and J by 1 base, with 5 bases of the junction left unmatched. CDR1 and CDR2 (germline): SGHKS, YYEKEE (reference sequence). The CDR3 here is CASSSGQGENTGELFF. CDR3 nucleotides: TGTGCCAGCAGCTCAGGACAGGGAGAGAACACCGGGGAGCTGTTTTTT.

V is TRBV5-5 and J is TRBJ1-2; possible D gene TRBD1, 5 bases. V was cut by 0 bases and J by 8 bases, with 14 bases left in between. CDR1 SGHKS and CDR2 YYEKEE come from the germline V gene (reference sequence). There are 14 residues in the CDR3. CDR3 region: CASSLGTGAFGYTF. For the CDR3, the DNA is TGTGCCAGCAGCTTGGGAACCGGGGCCTTCGGCTACACCTTC. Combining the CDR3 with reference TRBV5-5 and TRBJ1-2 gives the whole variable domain DAGVTQSPTHLIKTRGQQVTLRCSPISGHKSVSWYQQVLGQGPQFIFQYYEKEERGRGNFPDRFSARQFPNYSSELNVNALLLGDSALYLCASSLGTGAFGYTFGSGTRLTVV.

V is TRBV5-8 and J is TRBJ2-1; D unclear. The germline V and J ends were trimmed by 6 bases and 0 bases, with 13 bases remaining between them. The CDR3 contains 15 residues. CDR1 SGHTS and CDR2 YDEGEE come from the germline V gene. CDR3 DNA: TGTGCCAGCATGAAGGGCTCGAGCTCCTACAATGAGCAGTTCTTC. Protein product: CASMKGSSSYNEQFF.

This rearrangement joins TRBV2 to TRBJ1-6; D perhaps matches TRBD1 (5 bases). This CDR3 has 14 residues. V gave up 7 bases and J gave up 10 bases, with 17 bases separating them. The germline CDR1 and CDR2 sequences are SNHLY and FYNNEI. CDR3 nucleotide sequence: TGTGCCAGCACCGAGATGGGGGTTTTGTCACCCCTCCACTTT. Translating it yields CASTEMGVLSPLHF. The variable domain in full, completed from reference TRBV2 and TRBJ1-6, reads EPEVTQTPSHQVTQMGQEVILRCVPISNHLYFYWYRQILGQKVEFLVSFYNNEISEKSEIFDDQFSVERPDGSNFTLKIRSTKLEDSAMYFCASTEMGVLSPLHFGNGTRLTVT.

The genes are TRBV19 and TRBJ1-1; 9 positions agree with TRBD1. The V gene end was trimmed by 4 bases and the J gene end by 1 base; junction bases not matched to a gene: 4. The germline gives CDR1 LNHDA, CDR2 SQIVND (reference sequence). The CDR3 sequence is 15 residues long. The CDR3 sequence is CASSKDRGGNTEAFF. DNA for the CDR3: TGTGCCAGTAGTAAGGACAGGGGAGGGAACACTGAAGCTTTCTTT.

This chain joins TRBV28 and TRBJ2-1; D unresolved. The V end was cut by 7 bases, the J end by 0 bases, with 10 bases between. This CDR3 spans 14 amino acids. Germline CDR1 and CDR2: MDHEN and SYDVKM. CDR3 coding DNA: TGTGCCAGCAAGGGCGCAGACTCCTACAATGAGCAGTTCTTC. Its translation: CASKGADSYNEQFF.

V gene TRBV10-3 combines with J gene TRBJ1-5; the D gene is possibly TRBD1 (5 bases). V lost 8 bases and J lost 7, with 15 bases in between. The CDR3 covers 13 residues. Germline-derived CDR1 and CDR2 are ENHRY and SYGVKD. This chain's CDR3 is CAIRQFLDQPQHF. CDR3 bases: TGTGCCATCCGACAGTTTCTGGACCAGCCCCAGCATTTT.

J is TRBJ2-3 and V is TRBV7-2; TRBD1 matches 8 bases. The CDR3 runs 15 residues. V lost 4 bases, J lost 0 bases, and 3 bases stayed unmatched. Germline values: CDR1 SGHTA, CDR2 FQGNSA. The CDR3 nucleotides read TGTGCCAGCAGCTGGACAGGGATTAGCACAGATACGCAGTATTTT. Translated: CASSWTGISTDTQYF. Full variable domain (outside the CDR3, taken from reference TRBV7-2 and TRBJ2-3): GAGVSQSPSNKVTEKGKDVELRCDPISGHTALYWYRQSLGQGLEFLIYFQGNSAPDKSGLPSDRFSAERTGGSVSTLTIQRTQQEDSAVYLCASSWTGISTDTQYFGPGTRLTVL.

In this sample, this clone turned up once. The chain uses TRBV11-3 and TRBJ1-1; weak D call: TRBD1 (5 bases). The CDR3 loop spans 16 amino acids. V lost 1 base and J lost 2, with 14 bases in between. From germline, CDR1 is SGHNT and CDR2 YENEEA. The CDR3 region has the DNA TGTGCCAGCAGCTTAGTGAAGACGCAGGGAAACACTGAAGCTTTCTTT. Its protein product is CASSLVKTQGNTEAFF. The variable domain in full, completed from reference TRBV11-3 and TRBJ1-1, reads EAGVVQSPRYKIIEKKQPVAFWCNPISGHNTLYWYLQNLGQGPELLIRYENEEAVDDSQLPKDRFSAERLKGVDSTLKIQPAELGDSAVYLCASSLVKTQGNTEAFFGQGTRLTVV.

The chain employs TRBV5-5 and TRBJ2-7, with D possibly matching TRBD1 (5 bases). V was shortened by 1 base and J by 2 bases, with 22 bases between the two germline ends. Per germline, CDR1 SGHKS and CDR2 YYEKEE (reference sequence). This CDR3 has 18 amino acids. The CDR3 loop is CASSLRGFGFTSAYEQYF. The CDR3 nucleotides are TGTGCCAGCAGCTTGAGGGGCTTCGGGTTTACGAGCGCCTACGAGCAGTACTTC.

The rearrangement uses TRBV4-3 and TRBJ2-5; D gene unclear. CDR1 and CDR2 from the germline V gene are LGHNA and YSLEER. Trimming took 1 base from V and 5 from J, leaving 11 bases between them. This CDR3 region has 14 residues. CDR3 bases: TGCGCCAGCAGCCAAGTTATGGCGAGGGAGACCCAGTACTTC. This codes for CASSQVMARETQYF.

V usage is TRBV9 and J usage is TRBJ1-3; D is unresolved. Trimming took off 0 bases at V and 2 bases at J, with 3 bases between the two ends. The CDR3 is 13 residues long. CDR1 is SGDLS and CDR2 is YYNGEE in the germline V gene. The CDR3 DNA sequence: TGTGCCAGCAGCGTAGTTCCTGGAAACACCATATATTTT. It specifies CASSVVPGNTIYF.

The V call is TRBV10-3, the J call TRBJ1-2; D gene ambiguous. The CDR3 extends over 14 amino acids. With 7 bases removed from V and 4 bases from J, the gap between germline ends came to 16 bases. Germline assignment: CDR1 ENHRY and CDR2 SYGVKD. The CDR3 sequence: CAITSNLGPYGYTF. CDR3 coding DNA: TGTGCCATCACGTCGAACTTAGGTCCCTATGGCTACACCTTC.

The CDR3 here is CASSLARGGSSYNSPLHF. The CDR3 DNA follows: TGTGCCAGTAGTCTCGCCAGGGGCGGTAGCTCCTATAATTCACCCCTCCACTTT. V is TRBV19 and J is TRBJ1-6, with a possible D match to TRBD1 (6 bases). Germline assignment: CDR1 LNHDA and CDR2 SQIVND (reference sequence). The CDR3 has 18 amino acids. The V end lost 5 bases, the J end lost 0 bases, and 17 bases lay between the germline ends. Supplemented by reference TRBV19 and TRBJ1-6, the full variable domain reads DGGITQSPKYLFRKEGQNVTLSCEQNLNHDAMYWYRQDPGQGLRLIYYSQIVNDFQKGDIAEGYSVSREKKESFPLTVTSAQKNPTAFYLCASSLARGGSSYNSPLHFGNGTRLTVT.

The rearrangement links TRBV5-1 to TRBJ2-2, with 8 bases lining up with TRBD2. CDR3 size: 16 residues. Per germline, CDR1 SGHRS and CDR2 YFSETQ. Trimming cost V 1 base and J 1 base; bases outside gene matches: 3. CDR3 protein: CASSLNAGGNTGELFF. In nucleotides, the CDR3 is TGCGCCAGCAGCTTGAACGCGGGGGGGAACACCGGGGAGCTGTTTTTT. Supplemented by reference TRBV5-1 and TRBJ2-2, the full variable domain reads KAGVTQTPRYLIKTRGQQVTLSCSPISGHRSVSWYQQTPGQGLQFLFEYFSETQRNKGNFPGRFSGRQFSNSRSEMNVSTLELGDSALYLCASSLNAGGNTGELFFGEGSRLTVL.

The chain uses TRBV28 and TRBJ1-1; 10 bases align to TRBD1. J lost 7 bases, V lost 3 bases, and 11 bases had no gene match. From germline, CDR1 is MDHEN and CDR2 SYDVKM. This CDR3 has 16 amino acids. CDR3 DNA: TGTGCCAGCAGTTTCCGGGACAGGGGCCCAAGGGTTGAAGCTTTCTTT. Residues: CASSFRDRGPRVEAFF.

The CDR3 region has the DNA TGTGCCAGCAGCTTGCCATACAATGAGCAGTTCTTC. It yields the protein CASSLPYNEQFF. The V gene is TRBV5-4, the J gene TRBJ2-1, with no clear D. Germline V gene sequence: CDR1 SGHNT, CDR2 YYREEE (reference sequence). CDR3 length equals 12 residues. The V end lost 1 base, the J end lost 4 bases, and 3 bases lay between the germline ends. Using reference TRBV5-4 and TRBJ2-1 for the parts outside the CDR3, the full variable domain is ETGVTQSPTHLIKTRGQQVTLRCSSQSGHNTVSWYQQALGQGPQFIFQYYREEENGRGNFPPRFSGLQFPNYSSELNVNALELDDSALYLCASSLPYNEQFFGPGTRLTVL.